A selection of T cell receptor beta chains follows, all from one sample in a study of shared clonotypes between healthy human individuals. Using immunoSEQ multiplex PCR, the repertoire was profiled, and TCRdb retains in-frame clones only, with some absent. The top ten hold 0.6% to 0.75% of the sample, which has about 1.1 million clones, around 78% seen once. Sample: memory CD4+ T cells from PBMCs. These receptors all stem from a man aged 18 to 35 in good health. Some clones in this sample may be carry-over from other donors' samples. CDR3s include the opening cysteine and the closing phenylalanine or tryptophan. The order of the fields is V gene, D gene, J gene, clone size, CDR3 DNA, CDR3 protein. The D gene is left open where the match is weak. A row's size may be missing; if present it is once, few, many or a size class.

TRBV7-3	-	TRBJ2-5	-	TGTGCCAGCAGCTTAACCGCGGGAAGATACGAGACCCAGTACTTC	CASSLTAGRYETQYF
TRBV18	-	TRBJ1-2	-	TGTGCCAGCTCACCACCGTCGGGGGCGAGCTATGGCTACACCTTC	CASSPPSGASYGYTF
TRBV29-1	-	TRBJ2-6	-	TGCAGCGTGTCCGGGACCTCTGGGGCCAACGTCCTGACTTTC	CSVSGTSGANVLTF
TRBV6-5	TRBD1	TRBJ2-7	-	TGTGCCAGCAGTTACCGTCGGACAGGACGTCACGAGCAGTACTTC	CASSYRRTGRHEQYF
TRBV5-6	TRBD1	TRBJ2-7	-	TGTGCCAGCAGCCCCGGACAGGGTACGAGGGAGCAGTACTTC	CASSPGQGTREQYF
TRBV7-6	TRBD1	TRBJ1-3	-	TGTGCCAGCAGCGAAACTCCACAGGGGGTGGTTGGAAACACCATATATTTT	CASSETPQGVVGNTIYF
TRBV10-2	-	TRBJ2-5	-	TGCGCCAGCAGTGAGTCGTTAGCGGTGGCGGAGACCCAGTACTTC	CASSESLAVAETQYF
TRBV25-1	TRBD2	TRBJ2-7	once	TGTGCCAGCAAAGGGACTAGCGGCTACGAGCAGTACTTC	CASKGTSGYEQYF
TRBV7-3	-	TRBJ2-1	-	TGTGCCAGCAGCTTATTTCCCCCAAGCAAGGAGCAGTTCTTC	CASSLFPPSKEQFF
TRBV5-5	-	TRBJ2-3	-	TGTGCCAGCAGCTTGACAGCCTTCACAGATACGCAGTATTTT	CASSLTAFTDTQYF
TRBV2	TRBD1	TRBJ1-5	-	TGTGCCAGCAGTGGACAGGGGGTTGGGCAGCCCCAGCATTTT	CASSGQGVGQPQHF
TRBV19	TRBD1	TRBJ2-7	-	TGTGCCAGTAGTATAGACGGGACAGTCGGATACGAGCAGTACTTC	CASSIDGTVGYEQYF
TRBV6-6	-	TRBJ2-7	-	TGTGCCAGCAGTGGCGACACGTACGAGCAGTACTTC	CASSGDTYEQYF
TRBV19	TRBD1	TRBJ1-1	-	TGTGCCAGTAGCGACGGGACAGGGGTGAGGGGCACTGAAGCTTTCTTT	CASSDGTGVRGTEAFF
TRBV5-8	-	TRBJ2-5	-	TGTGCCAGCAGCGAGGGGATGAAAGAGACCCAGTACTTC	CASSEGMKETQYF
TRBV20-1	-	TRBJ2-7	-	TGCAGTGCTAGAGACCCCTACGAGCAGTACTTC	CSARDPYEQYF
TRBV19	-	TRBJ1-5	many	TGTGCCAGTAGGGGAAGGATAACCAAGGCCCAGCATTTT	CASRGRITKAQHF
TRBV29-1	-	TRBJ1-5	few	TGCAGCGTTCAACAGGATATCAATCAGCCCCAGCATTTT	CSVQQDINQPQHF
TRBV15	-	TRBJ2-7	-	TGTGCCACCAGCAGACCTCGGGCGGGATCCTACGAGCAGTACTTC	CATSRPRAGSYEQYF
TRBV9	TRBD2	TRBJ2-1	-	TGTGCCAGCAGCGCGACCGGGACTAGCGGTTACAATGAGCAGTTCTTC	CASSATGTSGYNEQFF
TRBV21-1	-	TRBJ2-7	-	TGTGCCAGCAGCCATGGACAGGGCTCCTACGAGCAGTACTTC	CASSHGQGSYEQYF
TRBV7-2	TRBD2	TRBJ2-1	-	TGTGCCAGCAGCTCGCAGGGACTAGCGATCAATGAGCAGTTCTTC	CASSSQGLAINEQFF
TRBV15	-	TRBJ2-5	-	TGTGCCACCAGCAGAGGTAGCGGAAAAGAGACCCAGTACTTC	CATSRGSGKETQYF
TRBV5-4	-	TRBJ2-3	-	TGTGCCAGCAGTCCTGCCTCCGGCACAGATACGCAGTATTTT	CASSPASGTDTQYF
TRBV10-2	-	TRBJ1-4	-	TGCGCCAGCAGTGAGCTAACAGACGCAACTAATGAAAAACTGTTTTTT	CASSELTDATNEKLFF
TRBV28	TRBD2	TRBJ2-7	-	TGTGCCAGCAGTTCAGGACTAGCGGGAGGCCATATAGAGCAGTACTTC	CASSSGLAGGHIEQYF
TRBV29-1	TRBD1	TRBJ2-5	-	TGCAGCGGCCGGACAGGGGGAGAGACCCAGTACTTC	CSGRTGGETQYF
TRBV6-1	-	TRBJ2-7	-	TGTGCCAGCAGTGAAGCGCACGAACTGATCTACGAGCAGTACTTC	CASSEAHELIYEQYF
TRBV4-2	TRBD2	TRBJ2-2	few	TGTGCCAGCAGCCAGGGACTAGTGGGGGAGCTGTTTTTT	CASSQGLVGELFF
TRBV11-2	TRBD1	TRBJ2-3	-	TGTGCCAGCAGGTTCGGGACAGGGGCGGCAGATACGCAGTATTTT	CASRFGTGAADTQYF
TRBV9	TRBD1	TRBJ2-5	-	TGTGCCAGCACCCCCTCCGGGACAGGGGACTATGAGACCCAGTACTTC	CASTPSGTGDYETQYF
TRBV30	-	TRBJ1-5	few	TGTGCCTGGAGCGTTAGCAATCAGCCCCAGCATTTT	CAWSVSNQPQHF
TRBV4-1	-	TRBJ2-5	-	TGCGCCAGCAGCCAAGTTCGGTTTTCGGAGACCCAGTACTTC	CASSQVRFSETQYF
TRBV7-3	-	TRBJ1-2	-	TGTGCCAGCAGCTTATTTAAGGACTCCTACACCTTC	CASSLFKDSYTF
TRBV10-3	TRBD1	TRBJ1-2	-	TGTGCCATCAGTAAGGAGTTGGACAGGGTCTATGGCTACACCTTC	CAISKELDRVYGYTF
TRBV28	-	TRBJ2-5	-	TGTGCCAGCAACACGTACTTCCAGCTCCGTCAAGAGACCCAGTACTTC	CASNTYFQLRQETQYF
TRBV28	-	TRBJ1-1	-	TGTGCCAGCAGCCCCGGACAGAATCGCGGAGCTTTCTTT	CASSPGQNRGAFF
TRBV7-9	-	TRBJ2-5	-	TGTGCCAGCAGCTTAGGGACAGCCGCTCGCGAGACCCAGTACTTC	CASSLGTAARETQYF
TRBV28	-	TRBJ2-7	-	TGTGCCAGCACCCCGTCGCCCTACGAGCAGTACTTC	CASTPSPYEQYF
TRBV6-1	-	TRBJ2-2	-	TGTGCCAGCAGTCGCGGGACGACCGGCACCGGGGAGCTGTTTTTT	CASSRGTTGTGELFF
TRBV13	TRBD1	TRBJ2-7	-	TGTGCCAGCAGCTACCTCAGGGGGAAGTACGAGCAGTACTTC	CASSYLRGKYEQYF
TRBV6-1	-	TRBJ2-4	-	TGTGCCAGCACTACGATGCTAGCCAAAAACATTCAGTACTTC	CASTTMLAKNIQYF
TRBV7-9	TRBD1	TRBJ2-4	-	TGTGCCAGCGGCCTAGGGGGCGCGGCGAACATTCAGTACTTC	CASGLGGAANIQYF
TRBV7-7	-	TRBJ2-5	once	TGTGCCAGCAGCCCGACCCTTAACCCCGGAGTGGCCCAGTACTTC	CASSPTLNPGVAQYF
TRBV7-2	TRBD1	TRBJ2-7	once	TGTGCCAGCAGCTTAGCAGGGAGCAAGGGGGCTCTTGAGCAGTACTTC	CASSLAGSKGALEQYF
TRBV10-3	-	TRBJ1-6	-	TGTGCCATCAGTGAGGGAGGGGCGGTTAGTTCACCCCTCCACTTT	CAISEGGAVSSPLHF
TRBV12-5	-	TRBJ1-1	-	TGTGCTAGTGGTTTAACAAGGAACACTGAAGCTTTCTTT	CASGLTRNTEAFF
TRBV5-1	TRBD2	TRBJ2-7	-	TGCGCCAGCAGCTTGGGCGGGAGGGGTACGTACGAGCAGTACTTC	CASSLGGRGTYEQYF
TRBV29-1	-	TRBJ1-5	-	TGCAGCGTTGGGACCGCCCGGGCCCAGCCCCAGCATTTT	CSVGTARAQPQHF
TRBV28	-	TRBJ1-1	-	TGTGCCAGCAGTTTCGAGATCATTAACACTGAAGCTTTCTTT	CASSFEIINTEAFF
TRBV18	TRBD1	TRBJ1-5	-	TGTGCCAGCTCACCAAGAGGACAGGGAGGCAATCAGCCCCAGCATTTT	CASSPRGQGGNQPQHF
TRBV7-2	TRBD1	TRBJ2-7	-	TGTGCCAGCAGCAACCGGGACAGGAACGAGCAGTACTTC	CASSNRDRNEQYF
TRBV29-1	-	TRBJ2-3	-	TGCAGCGTACGCTCACTAGGGACGGGGCAGTATTTT	CSVRSLGTGQYF
TRBV7-9	TRBD1	TRBJ2-1	once	TGTGCCAGCAGCTCGACAGGGGGCCGGGGGAATGAGCAGTTCTTC	CASSSTGGRGNEQFF
TRBV7-9	TRBD1	TRBJ1-4	few	TGTGCCAGCTCGAGGGGGCTTTATGAAAAACTGTTTTTT	CASSRGLYEKLFF
TRBV11-2	TRBD1	TRBJ2-7	-	TGTGCCAGCAGCTGGGACAGGGGAGCCTACGAGCAGTACTTC	CASSWDRGAYEQYF
TRBV10-3	TRBD1	TRBJ1-3	-	TGTGCCATCAGCGACAGGGAGTCTGGAAACACCATATATTTT	CAISDRESGNTIYF